These 31 T cell receptor beta chains originate from one sample sequenced in a study of shared clonotypes between healthy human individuals. Clones were read by immunoSEQ multiplex PCR, and TCRdb kept only the in-frame ones, dropping some. The table lists 2 million to 2.5 million clones, 95% of them singletons. The source material was naive CD4+ T cells sorted from blood. The subset is: CD45RA+ positively selected. Receptors were obtained from a man aged 18 to 30 in good health.

This chain joins TRBV7-3 and TRBJ1-4, with 8 bases identical to TRBD1. Germline assignment: CDR1 SGHTA and CDR2 FQGTGA. V was pared by 5 bases and J by 8 bases, with 7 bases of the junction left unmatched. The CDR3 contains 14 residues. The CDR3 DNA follows: TGTGCCAGCAGCCTCCAGGGGGCGGGCGAAAAACTGTTTTTT. Translating gives CASSLQGAGEKLFF.

The CDR3 region is CAWTGFTGELFF. The DNA of the CDR3 is TGTGCCTGGACAGGGTTCACCGGGGAGCTGTTTTTT. This chain uses TRBV30 with TRBJ2-2; D may be TRBD1 (5 bases). Trimming took off 4 bases at V and 4 bases at J, with 7 bases between the two ends. This CDR3 is 12 amino acids long. The germline CDR1 and CDR2 sequences are GTSNPN and SVGIG (reference sequence).

The chain is built from TRBV9 and TRBJ2-3; no clear D gene. CDR3 length: 17 amino acids. Germline values: CDR1 SGDLS, CDR2 YYNGEE. With 1 base removed from V and 4 bases from J, the gap between germline ends came to 19 bases. The CDR3 DNA reads TGTGCCAGCAGCGTAAGTTCGGCCCTACGATCGGCAGATACGCAGTATTTT. This gives the protein CASSVSSALRSADTQYF. Variable domain in full (rest from reference TRBV9 and TRBJ2-3): DSGVTQTPKHLITATGQRVTLRCSPRSGDLSVYWYQQSLDQGLQFLIQYYNGEERAKGNILERFSAQQFPDLHSELNLSSLELGDSALYFCASSVSSALRSADTQYFGPGTRLTVL.

The V gene is TRBV7-9, the J gene TRBJ1-1; the D is unclear. This CDR3 is built from 15 residues. Germline loops: CDR1 SEHNR, CDR2 FQNEAQ (reference sequence). The V end lost 0 bases, the J end lost 3 bases, and 11 bases lay between the germline ends. This CDR3 reads CASSLAIGKDTEAFF. CDR3 nucleotide sequence: TGTGCCAGCAGCTTAGCCATAGGGAAGGACACTGAAGCTTTCTTT. The full variable domain, with the rest looked up from reference TRBV7-9 and TRBJ1-1, is DTGVSQNPRHKITKRGQNVTFRCDPISEHNRLYWYRQTLGQGPEFLTYFQNEAQLEKSRLLSDRFSAERPKGSFSTLEIQRTEQGDSAMYLCASSLAIGKDTEAFFGQGTRLTVV.

V gene TRBV5-1 combines with J gene TRBJ2-2, with D maybe TRBD1 (5 bases). The V and J ends lost 4 bases and 5 bases respectively, with 15 bases between them. CDR1 SGHRS and CDR2 YFSETQ come from the germline V gene. The CDR3 is 15 residues long. CDR3 nucleotides: TGCGCCAGCAGCGCTGGAAGGGGTGAGACCGGGGAGCTGTTTTTT. Amino acids: CASSAGRGETGELFF.

The chain employs TRBV7-3 and TRBJ2-7; no definite D call. V was trimmed by 4 bases and J by 2 bases, leaving 3 bases between them. Germline lookup yields CDR1 SGHTA and CDR2 FQGTGA. The CDR3 spans 11 residues. CDR3 DNA: TGTGCCAGCAGCTACACCTACGAGCAGTACTTC. As protein: CASSYTYEQYF.

This clone was found once. Other DNA sequences of this sample code for an identical CDR3. V and J are TRBV10-3 and TRBJ1-3, with D tentatively TRBD1 (5 bases). CDR1 and CDR2 from the germline V gene are ENHRY and SYGVKD. The CDR3 totals 14 residues. Deletions cut 2 bases from V and 4 bases from J, with 9 bases between. The CDR3 reads CAISETGGGNTIYF. As DNA, the CDR3 is TGTGCCATCAGTGAGACCGGGGGGGGAAACACCATATATTTT.

The V and J genes are TRBV6-1 and TRBJ1-6; D not certain. V was cut by 3 bases and J by 10 bases, with 13 bases left in between. There are 14 residues in the CDR3. Germline CDR1 and CDR2: MNHNS and SASEGT. CDR3 in amino acids: CASSDKGVESPLHF. In nucleotides, the CDR3 is TGTGCCAGCAGTGATAAGGGAGTGGAGTCACCCCTCCACTTT.

This clone was detected only a few times. The chain couples TRBV5-1 to TRBJ1-1; D unresolved. The V and J ends lost 3 bases and 3 bases respectively, with 9 bases between them. This CDR3 contains 13 residues. Per germline, CDR1 SGHRS and CDR2 YFSETQ. The CDR3 nucleotides are TGCGCCAGCAGCTACCTAGGTTACACTGAAGCTTTCTTT. It codes for CASSYLGYTEAFF.

A single count supports this clone. This rearrangement joins TRBV2 to TRBJ1-2; 9 bases map to TRBD1. CDR1 SNHLY and CDR2 FYNNEI come from the germline V gene. The length of the CDR3 is 14 residues. V shed 8 bases and J 2 bases; nucleotides not matched to a gene: 6. The CDR3, as DNA: TGTGCCAGCGGGAGGGACAGGGAGAACTATGGCTACACCTTC. This gives the protein CASGRDRENYGYTF.

This clone was seen just once. This CDR3 is also generated by other DNA sequences in the sample. V and J are TRBV5-1 and TRBJ2-2; D is perhaps TRBD1 (6 bases). The CDR3 consists of 15 residues. Trimming shortened V by 5 bases and J by 0 bases, and 11 bases separated the two germline ends. Germline CDR1 reads SGHRS; CDR2 reads YFSETQ. The CDR3 spells CASSSGTTNTGELFF. DNA for the CDR3: TGCGCCAGCAGTTCCGGGACAACGAACACCGGGGAGCTGTTTTTT.

This sequence joins TRBV27 and TRBJ2-7; D is undetermined. This CDR3 is 13 amino acids long. The germline V gene has CDR1 MNHEY and CDR2 SMNVEV (reference sequence). V was shortened by 6 bases and J by 0 bases, with 9 bases between the two germline ends. This chain's CDR3 is CASRRRSSYEQYF. The CDR3 nucleotides read TGTGCCAGCAGGAGACGGTCCTCCTACGAGCAGTACTTC.

The V call is TRBV7-6, the J call TRBJ2-1; D might be TRBD2 (6 bases). The ends were cut back, 1 base at V and 7 bases at J, with 11 bases in the middle. This CDR3 has 14 amino acids. Per the germline V gene, CDR1 is SGHVS and CDR2 is FNYEAQ. CDR3 nucleotide sequence: TGTGCCAGCAGCTTAGGCCTGACTAGTAATGAGCAGTTCTTC. It is translated as CASSLGLTSNEQFF.

V is TRBV12-1 and J is TRBJ2-2. TRBV12-1 has pseudogene status. The CDR3 totals 13 residues. CDR3 sequence: CASSFRTTGELFF. CDR3 DNA sequence: TGTGCCAGCAGCTTTAGGACCACCGGGGAGCTGTTTTTT.

The rearrangement uses TRBV5-3 and TRBJ1-1; 8 bases align to TRBD1. TRBV5-3 is annotated as an ORF whose role is uncertain. The CDR3 spans 14 residues. V shed 2 bases and J 3 bases; nucleotides not matched to a gene: 3. CDR3 residues: CARSLPGQDTEAFF. The DNA for the CDR3 is TGTGCCAGAAGCTTACCGGGACAGGACACTGAAGCTTTCTTT.

V is TRBV5-3 and J is TRBJ1-4; D gene ambiguous. TRBV5-3 is an ORF; its function is uncertain. The V end lost 0 bases, the J end lost 5 bases, and 8 bases lay between the germline ends. This CDR3 has 14 amino acids. This CDR3 is CARSLGPGNEKLFF. The CDR3 DNA is TGTGCCAGAAGCTTGGGCCCCGGCAATGAAAAACTGTTTTTT.

The rearrangement joins TRBV10-3 to TRBJ1-2; 8 bases match TRBD1. Germline V gene data show CDR1 as ENHRY and CDR2 as SYGVKD. J lost 8 bases, V lost 10 bases, and 12 bases had no gene match. The CDR3 length is 13 residues. CDR3 nucleotide sequence: TGTGCCAGCCACCCTCAGGGGGCGGGCGGCTACACCTTC. Amino acid sequence: CASHPQGAGGYTF.

The genes are TRBV6-6 and TRBJ2-3; TRBD1 matches at 7 bases. Germline V gene lookup returns CDR1 MNHNY and CDR2 SVGAGI (reference sequence). V dropped 5 bases and J dropped 2; count of bases not matched to a gene: 10. The CDR3 contains 16 residues. Here the CDR3 reads CASSGTGAPSTDTQYF. The CDR3 DNA sequence: TGTGCCAGCAGTGGTACAGGGGCCCCTTCCACAGATACGCAGTATTTT.

The chain uses TRBV7-9 and TRBJ2-1; TRBD1 might be the D (6 bases). Germline-derived CDR1 and CDR2 are SEHNR and FQNEAQ (reference sequence). V was pared by 4 bases and J by 0 bases, with 19 bases between. The CDR3 extends over 18 amino acids. The CDR3 region has the DNA TGTGCCAGCAGCTCGCGCAACAGGGTGACGGTCTCCTACAATGAGCAGTTCTTC. Translating gives CASSSRNRVTVSYNEQFF.

CDR3 nucleotides: TGTGCCAGCAGCACCGAACAAGGGAGTGGAAACACCATATATTTT. Encoded protein: CASSTEQGSGNTIYF. V usage is TRBV11-3 and J usage is TRBJ1-3; D remains unclear. Trimming took off 5 bases at V and 3 bases at J, with 14 bases between the two ends. Germline loops: CDR1 SGHNT, CDR2 YENEEA. The CDR3 spans 15 residues.

This sequence joins TRBV7-2 and TRBJ2-7; D is uncertain. The CDR3 contains 14 residues. From germline, CDR1 is SGHTA and CDR2 FQGNSA. V dropped 1 base and J dropped 0 bases, with 7 bases sitting between them. The CDR3 loop reads CASSLEIASYEQYF. In nucleotides, the CDR3 is TGTGCCAGCAGCTTAGAGATTGCCTCCTACGAGCAGTACTTC.

This CDR3 reads CASSSLWGPGGYTF. DNA of the CDR3: TGTGCCAGCAGCTCCCTTTGGGGGCCAGGTGGCTACACCTTC. V usage is TRBV7-2 and J usage is TRBJ1-2; the D gene is possibly TRBD1 (6 bases). Deletions cut 4 bases from V and 7 bases from J, with 16 bases between. Germline V lookup: CDR1 SGHTA, CDR2 FQGNSA. The CDR3 has 14 amino acids. Together with reference TRBV7-2 and TRBJ1-2, the CDR3 gives the full variable domain: GAGVSQSPSNKVTEKGKDVELRCDPISGHTALYWYRQSLGQGLEFLIYFQGNSAPDKSGLPSDRFSAERTGGSVSTLTIQRTQQEDSAVYLCASSSLWGPGGYTFGSGTRLTVV.

This chain links TRBV9 with TRBJ2-7, with D maybe TRBD2 (5 bases). The CDR3 runs 13 residues. Per germline, CDR1 SGDLS and CDR2 YYNGEE. Trimming cost V 0 bases and J 6 bases, with 10 bases left between them. This CDR3 is CASSVDGLGEQYF. CDR3 nucleotide sequence: TGTGCCAGCAGCGTAGACGGACTGGGCGAGCAGTACTTC.

The J gene is TRBJ2-5, the V gene TRBV15; TRBD1 matches at 8 bases. In germline, CDR1 is LNHNV, CDR2 YYDKDF (reference sequence). The CDR3 sequence is 15 residues long. With V trimmed by 0 bases and J by 5 bases, 5 bases remained unmatched. The CDR3 nucleotides read TGTGCCACCAGCAGAGATGGACAGGGTGGGGAGACCCAGTACTTC. It encodes CATSRDGQGGETQYF.

The rearrangement links TRBV5-1 to TRBJ2-5; a possible D gene is TRBD1 (6 bases). V was trimmed by 4 bases and J by 1 base, leaving 11 bases between them. In germline, CDR1 is SGHRS, CDR2 YFSETQ. CDR3 length: 14 residues. CDR3 nucleotide sequence: TGCGCCAGCAGCAAAGGACAGACCCAAGAGACCCAGTACTTC. This gives the protein CASSKGQTQETQYF.

The rearrangement links TRBV5-4 to TRBJ1-2, with TRBD1 matching over 7 bases. Unmatched junction bases numbered 12, after V lost 4 bases and J lost 6 bases. The CDR3 totals 15 residues. Germline V gives CDR1 SGHNT, CDR2 YYREEE (reference sequence). The CDR3 sequence is CASSLTVDRAHGYTF. The CDR3, as DNA: TGTGCCAGCAGCCTGACAGTCGACAGGGCCCATGGCTACACCTTC.

The CDR3 DNA reads as TGTGCCAGCAGCTTAGTTGGGGGGGCATGGGCTAATGAAAAACTGTTTTTT. Translating it yields CASSLVGGAWANEKLFF. The gene calls are TRBV11-2 and TRBJ1-4, with D possibly matching TRBD1 (6 bases). V lost 1 base and J lost 3, with 15 bases in between. The CDR3 consists of 17 residues. Germline V gene sequence: CDR1 SGHAT, CDR2 FQNNGV. Supplemented by reference TRBV11-2 and TRBJ1-4, the full variable domain reads EAGVAQSPRYKIIEKRQSVAFWCNPISGHATLYWYQQILGQGPKLLIQFQNNGVVDDSQLPKDRFSAERLKGVDSTLKIQPAKLEDSAVYLCASSLVGGAWANEKLFFGSGTQLSVL.

The count of this clone is one. The chain is built from TRBV7-2 and TRBJ2-7; 7 positions match TRBD1. Germline lookup yields CDR1 SGHTA and CDR2 FQGNSA. CDR3 size: 16 residues. The V and J ends lost 4 bases and 1 base, in that order; junction bases with no gene match: 10. This CDR3 is CASSSPRDRGSYEQYF. The CDR3 nucleotides are TGTGCCAGCAGCTCCCCCCGGGACAGAGGGTCCTACGAGCAGTACTTC.

The J gene is TRBJ2-1, the V gene TRBV2; 9 bases are shared with TRBD2. In germline, CDR1 is SNHLY, CDR2 FYNNEI. The CDR3 is made up of 16 amino acids. The V and J ends lost 6 bases and 3 bases, in that order; junction bases with no gene match: 9. The CDR3 here is CASSPGGRGGYNEQFF. In DNA form, the CDR3 reads TGTGCCAGCAGCCCTGGAGGGCGGGGGGGCTACAATGAGCAGTTCTTC. Combining the CDR3 with reference TRBV2 and TRBJ2-1 gives the whole variable domain EPEVTQTPSHQVTQMGQEVILRCVPISNHLYFYWYRQILGQKVEFLVSFYNNEISEKSEIFDDQFSVERPDGSNFTLKIRSTKLEDSAMYFCASSPGGRGGYNEQFFGPGTRLTVL.

The genes are TRBV5-6 and TRBJ1-3, with D possibly being TRBD1 (5 bases). V gave up 2 bases and J gave up 5 bases, with 11 bases separating them. CDR1 and CDR2 from the germline V gene are SGHDT and YYEEEE. This CDR3 has 14 amino acids. CDR3 in amino acids: CASSFSGTRNTIYF. CDR3 nucleotide sequence: TGTGCCAGCAGCTTTTCAGGGACGAGAAACACCATATATTTT. Together with reference TRBV5-6 and TRBJ1-3, the CDR3 gives the full variable domain: DAGVTQSPTHLIKTRGQQVTLRCSPKSGHDTVSWYQQALGQGPQFIFQYYEEEERQRGNFPDRFSGHQFPNYSSELNVNALLLGDSALYLCASSFSGTRNTIYFGEGSWLTVV.

The rearrangement joins TRBV5-6 to TRBJ1-6; the match to TRBD1 covers 7 bases. Trimming at V came to 2 bases and at J to 10 bases, leaving 6 bases not matched to a gene. Germline CDR1 is SGHDT and CDR2 is YYEEEE. CDR3 length equals 14 residues. CDR3 sequence reads: CASSFNRGQSPLHF. The CDR3 region has the DNA TGTGCCAGCAGCTTTAACAGGGGTCAGTCACCCCTCCACTTT.